These 18 T cell receptor beta chains share one sample of origin, sequenced in a study of T cell responses to AZD1222 COVID-19 vaccine. Measured with immunoSEQ multiplex PCR; TCRdb has only the in-frame clones, and not every one. The sample carries around 120,000 clones, roughly 91% recorded once. The sample in question was peripheral blood, obtained 28 days after the second AZD1222 dose. These receptors all come from an adult who received the AZD1222 COVID-19 vaccine.

J is TRBJ2-5 and V is TRBV5-1; 12 bases line up with TRBD2. Trimming took 3 bases from V and 4 from J; bases not matched to a gene: 13. CDR3 length: 18 amino acids. Germline V gives CDR1 SGHRS, CDR2 YFSETQ. CDR3 sequence: CASSWGTSGRRKGETQYF. As DNA, the CDR3 is TGCGCCAGCAGCTGGGGGACTAGCGGGCGGAGGAAGGGAGAGACCCAGTACTTC.

The rearrangement uses TRBV7-9 and TRBJ2-5; no clear D. Per the germline V gene, CDR1 is SEHNR and CDR2 is FQNEAQ (reference sequence). V was shortened by 5 bases and J by 6 bases, with 10 bases between the two germline ends. CDR3 size: 12 residues. CDR3 sequence: CASSKDDQTQYF. Here the CDR3 DNA reads TGTGCCAGCAGCAAGGACGATCAGACCCAGTACTTC.

The J gene is TRBJ2-7, the V gene TRBV10-3; perhaps TRBD1 as D (5 bases). The CDR3 has 16 residues. Germline V gene lookup returns CDR1 ENHRY and CDR2 SYGVKD. The V end lost 4 bases, the J end lost 0 bases, and 16 bases lay between the germline ends. The DNA for the CDR3 is TGTGCCATCAGTGTCAAGGGGAACGACAGCTCCTACGAGCAGTACTTC. Protein: CAISVKGNDSSYEQYF.

The rearrangement joins TRBV18 to TRBJ1-1; TRBD1 might be the D (6 bases). The germline V gene encodes CDR1 KGHSH and CDR2 LQKENI. Deletions cut 5 bases from V and 4 bases from J, with 8 bases between. The CDR3 extends over 12 amino acids. Here the CDR3 reads CASSIQGTEAFF. The CDR3 region has the DNA TGTGCCAGCTCAATACAGGGCACTGAAGCTTTCTTT.

The genes are TRBV29-1 and TRBJ1-1; possible D gene TRBD1, 5 bases. The germline V gene has CDR1 SQVTM and CDR2 ANQGSEA. Trimming took off 3 bases at V and 3 bases at J, with 11 bases between the two ends. The CDR3 runs 13 residues. The chain's CDR3 is CSVDKGLDTEAFF. The CDR3, as DNA: TGCAGCGTTGATAAGGGACTGGACACTGAAGCTTTCTTT.

The chain recombines TRBV7-9 with TRBJ2-1; 11 bases line up with TRBD2. After removal of 3 bases from V and 8 bases from J, the junction contained 9 bases not matched to a gene. This CDR3 has 16 residues. The germline V gene has CDR1 SEHNR and CDR2 FQNEAQ (reference sequence). CDR3 in amino acids: CASSFPQGLAGHEQFF. For the CDR3, the DNA is TGTGCCAGCAGCTTTCCTCAAGGACTAGCGGGCCATGAGCAGTTCTTC.

This chain joins TRBV9 and TRBJ1-6; 10 nucleotides agree with TRBD1. With 3 bases clipped from V and 8 bases from J, the junction kept 8 bases outside the gene matches. In germline, CDR1 is SGDLS, CDR2 YYNGEE. The CDR3 loop spans 16 amino acids. DNA of the CDR3: TGTGCCAGCAGCGCCAAGGGACAGGGGTTTTATTCACCCCTCCACTTT. Its protein is CASSAKGQGFYSPLHF. Using reference TRBV9 and TRBJ1-6 for the parts outside the CDR3, the full variable domain is DSGVTQTPKHLITATGQRVTLRCSPRSGDLSVYWYQQSLDQGLQFLIQYYNGEERAKGNILERFSAQQFPDLHSELNLSSLELGDSALYFCASSAKGQGFYSPLHFGNGTRLTVT.

This clone was counted a single time. V gene TRBV5-1 combines with J gene TRBJ2-3; D not certain. V gave up 4 bases and J gave up 3 bases, with 18 bases separating them. The CDR3 consists of 16 residues. Germline-derived CDR1 and CDR2 are SGHRS and YFSETQ. DNA for the CDR3: TGCGCCAGCAGCCTTGGTGGCCCTGGGCGGACAGATACGCAGTATTTT. Translated: CASSLGGPGRTDTQYF.

The V and J genes are TRBV7-9 and TRBJ1-4, with unresolved D. This CDR3 contains 13 residues. Trimming took off 6 bases at V and 8 bases at J, with 13 bases between the two ends. CDR1 SEHNR and CDR2 FQNEAQ come from the germline V gene (reference sequence). The CDR3, as DNA: TGTGCCAGCAGATTACAGAGCGCGGAAAAACTGTTTTTT. Translated, it gives CASRLQSAEKLFF.

DNA of the CDR3: TGTGCCAGCAGCTTAGCGCTGGGGGGGGCAGATACGCAGTATTTT. The encoded protein is CASSLALGGADTQYF. The chain employs TRBV7-2 and TRBJ2-3; the match to TRBD2 covers 7 bases. The junction had 4 bases not matched to a gene; V was cut back by 0 bases and J by 4 bases. CDR3 size: 15 residues. CDR1 SGHTA and CDR2 FQGNSA come from the germline V gene.

The rearrangement joins TRBV3-1 (or the pseudogene TRBV3-2) to TRBJ2-1; tentative D call: TRBD1 (6 bases). This CDR3 region has 16 residues. Trimming removed 4 bases from V and 0 bases from J, with 13 bases in between. CDR1 and CDR2 from the germline V gene are LGHDT and YNNKEL (reference sequence). The DNA of the CDR3 is TGTGCCAGCAGCCGAGGGGGTTCGAGCTCCTACAATGAGCAGTTCTTC. The encoded protein is CASSRGGSSSYNEQFF.

In the case of this clone: Other DNA sequences from this sample encode an identical CDR3 as well. The V call is TRBV27, the J call TRBJ2-7; D gene unclear. Germline CDR1 is MNHEY and CDR2 is SMNVEV (reference sequence). This CDR3 has 14 residues. The V end was cut by 3 bases, the J end by 0 bases, with 9 bases between. In nucleotides, the CDR3 is TGTGCCAGCAGTTTCAGAGGCAGCTCCTACGAGCAGTACTTC. Translating it yields CASSFRGSSYEQYF.

The table lists this clone with a count of one. The V gene is TRBV29-1, the J gene TRBJ2-7; D is perhaps TRBD2 (6 bases). The germline CDR1 and CDR2 sequences are SQVTM and ANQGSEA. The CDR3 spans 14 residues. V shed 6 bases and J shed 1 base, with 16 bases lying between them. CDR3: CSVLMAGRSYEQYF. The CDR3 coding sequence is TGCAGCGTCCTTATGGCGGGGCGGTCCTACGAGCAGTACTTC.

This clone was seen only once. The chain links TRBV9 to TRBJ2-5; the D gene is possibly TRBD2 (6 bases). The germline V gene encodes CDR1 SGDLS and CDR2 YYNGEE. This CDR3 contains 15 residues. V dropped 3 bases and J dropped 2 bases, with 14 bases sitting between them. The CDR3 nucleotides are TGTGCCAGCAGCGAAAGGGGAGGAGAACAAGAGACCCAGTACTTC. It specifies CASSERGGEQETQYF.

Of note for this clone: The sample has other DNA sequences that encode this CDR3 too. The V and J genes are TRBV11-2 and TRBJ2-2; possible D gene TRBD2, 6 bases. This CDR3 spans 14 amino acids. Germline values: CDR1 SGHAT, CDR2 FQNNGV. Trimming cost V 5 bases and J 6 bases, with 13 bases left between them. The CDR3 sequence: CASSLTGGAGELFF. CDR3 sequence (DNA): TGTGCCAGCAGCCTCACCGGGGGAGCCGGGGAGCTGTTTTTT.

V is TRBV3-1 (or the pseudogene TRBV3-2) and J is TRBJ1-1; D might be TRBD1 (6 bases). The CDR3 covers 13 residues. Between the trimmed V and J ends, which lost 4 bases and 7 bases, there was a span of 13 bases. Per the germline V gene, CDR1 is LGHDT and CDR2 is YNNKEL (reference sequence). The CDR3 here is CASSLTGAGEAFF. The CDR3 DNA is TGTGCCAGCAGCCTGACAGGTGCGGGTGAAGCTTTCTTT.

The rearrangement joins TRBV3-1 (or the pseudogene TRBV3-2) to TRBJ1-5; possible D gene TRBD1, 6 bases. The CDR3 sequence is 15 residues long. Germline CDR1 LGHDT, CDR2 YNNKEL (reference sequence). V gave up 1 base and J gave up 6 bases, with 13 bases separating them. CDR3 sequence (DNA): TGTGCCAGCAGCCAAGGGGGGGGGCGCACTCAGCCCCAGCATTTT. It translates to CASSQGGGRTQPQHF.

The rearrangement links TRBV5-6 to TRBJ2-1; 11 nucleotides align to TRBD2. Germline CDR1 reads SGHDT; CDR2 reads YYEEEE. This CDR3 has 15 residues. V gave up 1 base and J gave up 8 bases; unmatched junction bases: 5. The CDR3 spells CASSLTSGRQHEQFF. CDR3 coding DNA: TGTGCCAGCAGCTTGACTAGCGGGAGACAGCATGAGCAGTTCTTC. The full variable domain, rest sourced from reference TRBV5-6 and TRBJ2-1, is DAGVTQSPTHLIKTRGQQVTLRCSPKSGHDTVSWYQQALGQGPQFIFQYYEEEERQRGNFPDRFSGHQFPNYSSELNVNALLLGDSALYLCASSLTSGRQHEQFFGPGTRLTVL.